The present T cell receptor beta chain was sequenced within a study of T-cell reconstitution after alpha-beta-depleted transplantation in children. Study outcomes and limitations: The high TCRbeta diversity at day 60 in some patients came from surviving recipient T cells and thymic progenitors. Newly produced T cells mostly provided counts and TCRbeta diversity after one year, as hyperexpanded clones declined. Several hundred expanded graft clones reportedly gave rise to the alpha-beta T cells present about two months after transplant.

At least ten counts were recorded for this clonotype. Its target is unknown. The V end was cut by 0 bases, the J end by 0 bases, with 6 bases between. CDR1 DFQATT and CDR2 SNEGSKA come from the germline V gene (reference sequence). This CDR3 is 14 amino acids long. Unique molecular identifiers were used in preparing the TCRbeta library. TCRdb used MiXCR to reprocess the PCR reads, holding one entry per CDR3 protein. In the table there are about 70,000 distinct CDR3 sequences, approximately 10% of which are singletons. The gene calls are TRBV20-1 and TRBJ1-5, with D unclear. Material: PBMCs, obtained before TCRalphabeta/CD19-depleted stem cell transplant. The TCR comes from a boy younger than 18 with acute myeloid leukemia, due to receive a stem cell transplant. The CDR3 DNA is TGCAGTGCTAGAGAGGGCTATAGCAATCAGCCCCAGCATTTT. This sequence encodes CSAREGYSNQPQHF.